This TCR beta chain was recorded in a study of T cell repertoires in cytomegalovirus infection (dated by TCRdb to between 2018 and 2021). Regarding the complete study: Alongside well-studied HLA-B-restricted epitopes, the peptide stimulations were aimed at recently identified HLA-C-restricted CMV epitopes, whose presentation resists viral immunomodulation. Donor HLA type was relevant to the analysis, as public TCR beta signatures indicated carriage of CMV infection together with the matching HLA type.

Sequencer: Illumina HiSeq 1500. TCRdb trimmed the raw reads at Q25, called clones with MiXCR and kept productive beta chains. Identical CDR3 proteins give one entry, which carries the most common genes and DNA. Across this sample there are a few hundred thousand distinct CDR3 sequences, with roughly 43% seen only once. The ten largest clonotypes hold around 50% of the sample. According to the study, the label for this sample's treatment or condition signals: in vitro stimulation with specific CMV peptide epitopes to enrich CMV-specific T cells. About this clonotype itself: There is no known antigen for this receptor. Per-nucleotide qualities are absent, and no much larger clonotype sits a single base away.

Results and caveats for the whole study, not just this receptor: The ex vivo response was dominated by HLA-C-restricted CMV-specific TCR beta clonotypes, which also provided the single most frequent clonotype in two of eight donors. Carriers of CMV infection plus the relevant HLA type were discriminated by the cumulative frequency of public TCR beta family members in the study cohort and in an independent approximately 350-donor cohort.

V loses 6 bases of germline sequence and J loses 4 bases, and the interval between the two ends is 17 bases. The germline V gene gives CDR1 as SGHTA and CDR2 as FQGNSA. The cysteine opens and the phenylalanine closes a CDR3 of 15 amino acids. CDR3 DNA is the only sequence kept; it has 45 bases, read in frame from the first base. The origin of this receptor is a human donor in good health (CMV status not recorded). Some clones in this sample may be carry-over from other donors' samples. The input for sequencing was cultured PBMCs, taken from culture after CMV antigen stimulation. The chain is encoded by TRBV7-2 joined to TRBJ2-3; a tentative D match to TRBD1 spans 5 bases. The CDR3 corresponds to CASSPGRVVADTQYF. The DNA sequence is TGTGCCAGCAGTCCGGGCAGGGTGGTCGCAGATACGCAGTATTTT.